This is a list of T cell receptor beta chains from one sample in a study of T cell responses to AZD1222 COVID-19 vaccine. The method was immunoSEQ multiplex PCR; TCRdb's version includes in-frame clones alone and lacks a portion of them. The data hold 150,000 or so clones, with roughly 94% observed a single time. The sequencing used peripheral blood, collected 28 days after the second AZD1222 dose. Receptors originate from an adult who received the AZD1222 COVID-19 vaccine. The CDR3 runs from the conserved cysteine through the conserved F or W. The D gene is left open where the match is weak. Clone size is stated in some rows and not others, as once, few, many or a class when expanded.

J gene: TRBJ1-2; D gene: -; V gene: TRBV15; clone size: -; CDR3 protein: CATSSSLNYGYTF; CDR3 DNA: TGTGCCACCAGCAGTTCCCTTAACTATGGCTACACCTTC
J gene: TRBJ2-5; D gene: -; V gene: TRBV4-2; clone size: -; CDR3 protein: CASSQDLGRETQYF; CDR3 DNA: TGTGCCAGCAGCCAAGATCTAGGCCGAGAGACCCAGTACTTC
J gene: TRBJ1-2; D gene: -; V gene: TRBV2; clone size: -; CDR3 protein: CASSDSKTAVNYGYTF; CDR3 DNA: TGTGCCAGCAGTGATTCTAAGACAGCGGTTAACTATGGCTACACCTTC
J gene: TRBJ2-1; D gene: TRBD2; V gene: TRBV4-1; clone size: -; CDR3 protein: CASSLGTSGLSSYNEQFF; CDR3 DNA: TGCGCCAGCAGCCTCGGGACTAGCGGATTAAGCTCCTACAATGAGCAGTTCTTC
J gene: TRBJ2-7; D gene: -; V gene: TRBV7-2; clone size: once; CDR3 protein: CASSFPRERGAYEQYF; CDR3 DNA: TGTGCCAGCAGCTTCCCCCGCGAACGAGGGGCCTACGAGCAGTACTTC
J gene: TRBJ2-3; D gene: TRBD2; V gene: TRBV5-6; clone size: -; CDR3 protein: CASSFSGTTDTQYF; CDR3 DNA: TGTGCCAGCAGCTTTAGCGGGACCACAGATACGCAGTATTTT
J gene: TRBJ2-7; D gene: -; V gene: TRBV27; clone size: -; CDR3 protein: CASSSSRGPYEQYF; CDR3 DNA: TGTGCCAGCAGTTCTTCTAGAGGTCCCTACGAGCAGTACTTC
J gene: TRBJ1-5; D gene: TRBD1; V gene: TRBV6-5; clone size: -; CDR3 protein: CASKPGTGNQPQHF; CDR3 DNA: TGTGCCAGCAAACCCGGGACAGGTAATCAGCCCCAGCATTTT
J gene: TRBJ1-4; D gene: -; V gene: TRBV4-2; clone size: once; CDR3 protein: CASSQVAGDEKLFF; CDR3 DNA: TGTGCCAGCAGCCAAGTGGCAGGGGATGAAAAACTGTTTTTT
J gene: TRBJ1-1; D gene: -; V gene: TRBV5-8; clone size: -; CDR3 protein: CASSSLHYANTEAFF; CDR3 DNA: TGTGCCAGCAGCTCCCTACACTACGCCAACACTGAAGCTTTCTTT
J gene: TRBJ1-4; D gene: -; V gene: TRBV9; clone size: -; CDR3 protein: CASSGGGLNEKLFF; CDR3 DNA: TGTGCCAGCAGCGGCGGGGGACTTAATGAAAAACTGTTTTTT
J gene: TRBJ2-5; D gene: -; V gene: TRBV10-3; clone size: -; CDR3 protein: CAISDRGTETQYF; CDR3 DNA: TGTGCCATCAGTGACAGGGGAACGGAGACCCAGTACTTC
J gene: TRBJ1-2; D gene: -; V gene: TRBV2; clone size: -; CDR3 protein: CASSETGLYGYTF; CDR3 DNA: TGTGCCAGCAGTGAAACAGGGCTCTATGGCTACACCTTC
J gene: TRBJ1-6; D gene: -; V gene: TRBV6-2/TRBV6-3; clone size: -; CDR3 protein: CASSYAEGSPLHF; CDR3 DNA: TGTGCCAGCAGTTACGCTGAAGGTTCACCCCTCCACTTT
J gene: TRBJ1-1; D gene: -; V gene: TRBV11-1; clone size: -; CDR3 protein: CASSFSRNTEAFF; CDR3 DNA: TGTGCCAGCAGCTTTAGCCGTAACACTGAAGCTTTCTTT
J gene: TRBJ2-7; D gene: TRBD1; V gene: TRBV7-6; clone size: -; CDR3 protein: CASSVTGGISYEQYF; CDR3 DNA: TGTGCCAGCAGCGTAACAGGGGGGATATCCTACGAGCAGTACTTC
J gene: TRBJ2-6; D gene: -; V gene: TRBV3-1/TRBV3-2; clone size: -; CDR3 protein: CASSQDMMGGLGSGANVLTF; CDR3 DNA: TGTGCCAGCAGCCAAGATATGATGGGGGGTTTGGGCTCTGGGGCCAACGTCCTGACTTTC
J gene: TRBJ1-4; D gene: -; V gene: TRBV30; clone size: -; CDR3 protein: CAWREGGTSTNEKLFF; CDR3 DNA: TGTGCCTGGAGAGAGGGGGGGACATCAACTAATGAAAAACTGTTTTTT
J gene: TRBJ1-1; D gene: -; V gene: TRBV4-3; clone size: once; CDR3 protein: CASSSRAGWGYEAFF; CDR3 DNA: TGCGCCAGCAGCAGCCGGGCCGGTTGGGGGTACGAAGCTTTCTTT
J gene: TRBJ2-2; D gene: TRBD2; V gene: TRBV28; clone size: once; CDR3 protein: CASSLAGTGRLAGARGELFF; CDR3 DNA: TGTGCCAGCAGTTTGGCCGGGACAGGGAGACTAGCGGGAGCCCGCGGGGAGCTGTTTTTT
J gene: TRBJ2-7; D gene: -; V gene: TRBV29-1; clone size: once; CDR3 protein: CSAKRDGRRTDEQYF; CDR3 DNA: TGCAGCGCTAAACGGGACGGACGGAGGACTGACGAGCAGTACTTC
J gene: TRBJ2-1; D gene: TRBD2; V gene: TRBV9; clone size: -; CDR3 protein: CASSPRLAGGPGNEQFF; CDR3 DNA: TGTGCCAGCAGCCCCCGACTAGCGGGAGGGCCGGGCAATGAGCAGTTCTTC
J gene: TRBJ1-5; D gene: TRBD1; V gene: TRBV28; clone size: -; CDR3 protein: CASRSGQGASSVQPQHF; CDR3 DNA: TGTGCCAGCAGGTCAGGACAGGGGGCGAGTAGCGTACAGCCCCAGCATTTT
J gene: TRBJ2-7; D gene: -; V gene: TRBV5-6; clone size: -; CDR3 protein: CASSLAERGGGYEQYF; CDR3 DNA: TGTGCCAGCAGCTTGGCGGAGAGGGGGGGAGGCTACGAGCAGTACTTC
J gene: TRBJ1-1; D gene: -; V gene: TRBV10-2; clone size: once; CDR3 protein: CASRGRRTANTEAFF; CDR3 DNA: TGCGCCAGCAGGGGTAGGAGGACAGCCAACACTGAAGCTTTCTTT
J gene: TRBJ1-6; D gene: -; V gene: TRBV30; clone size: -; CDR3 protein: CAWSMGRINSPLHF; CDR3 DNA: TGTGCCTGGAGTATGGGACGGATTAATTCACCCCTCCACTTT
J gene: TRBJ1-6; D gene: -; V gene: TRBV7-2; clone size: -; CDR3 protein: CASSLAGASGSPLHF; CDR3 DNA: TGTGCCAGCAGCTTAGCAGGGGCGTCGGGTTCACCCCTCCACTTT